The present T cell receptor beta chain was sequenced within a study of T cells in Graves' hyperthyroidism and ophthalmopathy. Amplification yielded TCR beta CDR3 regions, with RNA transcripts as the source. The HTBI primer set was used in a first-round RT-PCR of the TCR CDR3. TCRdb analysed the multiplex PCR reads with MiXCR anew, one entry per CDR3 protein. Here the sample spans roughly 580,000 distinct CDR3 sequences, about 14% being singletons. Germline values: CDR1 DFQATT, CDR2 SNEGSKA (reference sequence). Germline trimming cut 6 bases from V and 8 bases from J; bases unmatched to any gene: 6. The CDR3 spans 13 residues. Patients were excluded because of uncontrolled infection, other autoimmune disease, pregnancy or lactation. The table lists this clonotype with many counts.

This clonotype was obtained from a woman aged 30 to 39 with Graves' hyperthyroidism that later progressed to Graves' ophthalmopathy. Sequenced: blood. The chain uses TRBV20-1 and TRBJ1-6; 8 nucleotides align to TRBD1. The CDR3 reads CSAKDRADSPLHF. CDR3 in DNA: TGCAGTGCCAAGGACAGGGCCGATTCACCCCTCCACTTT.